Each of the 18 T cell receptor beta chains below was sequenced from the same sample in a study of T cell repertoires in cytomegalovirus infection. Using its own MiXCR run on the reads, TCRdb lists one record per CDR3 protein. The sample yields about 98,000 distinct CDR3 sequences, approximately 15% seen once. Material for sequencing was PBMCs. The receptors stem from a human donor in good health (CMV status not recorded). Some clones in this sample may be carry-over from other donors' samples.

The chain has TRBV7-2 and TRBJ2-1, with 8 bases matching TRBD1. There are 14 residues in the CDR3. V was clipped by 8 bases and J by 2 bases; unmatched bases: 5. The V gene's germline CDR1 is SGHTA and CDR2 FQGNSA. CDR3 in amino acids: CASLLGQAYNEQFF. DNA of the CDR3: TGTGCCAGCTTGTTGGGACAGGCCTACAATGAGCAGTTCTTC.

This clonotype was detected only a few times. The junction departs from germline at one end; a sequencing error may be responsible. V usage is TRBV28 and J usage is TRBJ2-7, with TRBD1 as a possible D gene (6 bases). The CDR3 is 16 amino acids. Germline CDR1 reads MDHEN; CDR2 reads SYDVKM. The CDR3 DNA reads TGTGCCAGCAGTTTCCAGGGGCTTATTAGCTCCTGCGAGCAGTACTTC. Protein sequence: CASSFQGLISSCEQYF. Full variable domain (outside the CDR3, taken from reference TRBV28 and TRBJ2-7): DVKVTQSSRYLVKRTGEKVFLECVQDMDHENMFWYRQDPGLGLRLIYFSYDVKMKEKGDIPEGYSVSREKKERFSLILESASTNQTSMYLCASSFQGLISSCEQYFGPGTRLTVT.

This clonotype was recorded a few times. The CDR3 bases are TGTGCCAGCAGCAAATGGGTAGGGGACACTGAAGCTTTCTTT. This codes for CASSKWVGDTEAFF. The chain has TRBV7-3 and TRBJ1-1, with D possibly being TRBD1 (5 bases). The length of the CDR3 is 14 residues. Per germline, CDR1 SGHTA and CDR2 FQGTGA. The V end was cut by 5 bases, the J end by 3 bases, with 13 bases between. Full variable domain (remainder filled in from reference TRBV7-3 and TRBJ1-1): GAGVSQTPSNKVTEKGKYVELRCDPISGHTALYWYRQSLGQGPEFLIYFQGTGAADDSGLPNDRFFAVRPEGSVSTLKIQRTERGDSAVYLCASSKWVGDTEAFFGQGTRLTVV.

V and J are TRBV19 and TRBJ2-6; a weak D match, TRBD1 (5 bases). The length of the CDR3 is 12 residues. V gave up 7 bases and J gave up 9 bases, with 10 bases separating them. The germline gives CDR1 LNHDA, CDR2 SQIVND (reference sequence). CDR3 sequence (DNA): TGTGCCAGTACCTCGACAGTCAACGTCCTGACTTTC. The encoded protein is CASTSTVNVLTF.

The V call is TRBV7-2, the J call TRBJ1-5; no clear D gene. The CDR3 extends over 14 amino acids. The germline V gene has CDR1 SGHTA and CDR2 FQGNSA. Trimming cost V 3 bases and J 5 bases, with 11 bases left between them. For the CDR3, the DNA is TGTGCCAGCAGCTTGCGATCTCTACATCAGCCCCAGCATTTT. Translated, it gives CASSLRSLHQPQHF.

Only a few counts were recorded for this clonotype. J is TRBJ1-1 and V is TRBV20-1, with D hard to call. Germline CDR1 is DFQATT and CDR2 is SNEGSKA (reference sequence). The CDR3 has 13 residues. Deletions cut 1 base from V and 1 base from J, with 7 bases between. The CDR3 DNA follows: TGCAGTGCTAGAGCCACAACGAACACTGAAGCTTTCTTT. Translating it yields CSARATTNTEAFF.

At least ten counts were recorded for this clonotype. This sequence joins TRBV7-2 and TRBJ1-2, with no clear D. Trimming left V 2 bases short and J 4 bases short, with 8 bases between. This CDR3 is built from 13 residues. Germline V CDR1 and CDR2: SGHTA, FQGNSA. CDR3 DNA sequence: TGTGCCAGCAGCTTAAAAGGGAGCTATGGCTACACCTTC. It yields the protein CASSLKGSYGYTF.

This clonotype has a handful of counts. CDR3 amino acids: CASSESGGGWNTEAFF. The CDR3 bases are TGTGCCAGCAGTGAATCCGGGGGTGGATGGAACACTGAAGCTTTCTTT. This sequence joins TRBV25-1 and TRBJ1-1; D possibly corresponds to TRBD1 (5 bases). Germline values: CDR1 MGHDK, CDR2 SYGVNS. V was trimmed by 1 base and J by 1 base, leaving 13 bases between them. This CDR3 spans 16 amino acids. The variable domain in full, completed from reference TRBV25-1 and TRBJ1-1, reads EADIYQTPRYLVIGTGKKITLECSQTMGHDKMYWYQQDPGMELHLIHYSYGVNSTEKGDLSSESTVSRIRTEHFPLTLESARPSHTSQYLCASSESGGGWNTEAFFGQGTRLTVV.

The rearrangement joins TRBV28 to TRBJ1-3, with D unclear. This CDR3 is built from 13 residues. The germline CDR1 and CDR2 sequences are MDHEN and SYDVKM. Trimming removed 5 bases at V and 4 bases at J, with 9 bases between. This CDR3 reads CASSPHKGNTIYF. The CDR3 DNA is TGTGCCAGCAGTCCCCACAAGGGAAACACCATATATTTT.

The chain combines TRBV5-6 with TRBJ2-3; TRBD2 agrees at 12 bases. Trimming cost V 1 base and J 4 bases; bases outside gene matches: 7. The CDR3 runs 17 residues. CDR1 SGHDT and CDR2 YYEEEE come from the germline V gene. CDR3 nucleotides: TGTGCCAGCAGCTTGACTTTAAGACTAGCGGGGGCAGATACGCAGTATTTT. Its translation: CASSLTLRLAGADTQYF.

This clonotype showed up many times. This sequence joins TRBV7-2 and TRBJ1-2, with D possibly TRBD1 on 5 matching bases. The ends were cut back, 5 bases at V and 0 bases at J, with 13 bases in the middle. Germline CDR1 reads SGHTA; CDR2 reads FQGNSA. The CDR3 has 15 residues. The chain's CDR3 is CASSRGGKSNYGYTF. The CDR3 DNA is TGTGCCAGCAGCCGGGGGGGGAAATCTAACTATGGCTACACCTTC.

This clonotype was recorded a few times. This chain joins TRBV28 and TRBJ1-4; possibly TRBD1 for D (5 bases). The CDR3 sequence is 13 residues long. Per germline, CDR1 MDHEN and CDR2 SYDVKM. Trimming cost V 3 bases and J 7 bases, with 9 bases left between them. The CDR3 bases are TGTGCCAGCAGTTTGGTAGGGGTTGAAAAACTGTTTTTT. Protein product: CASSLVGVEKLFF.

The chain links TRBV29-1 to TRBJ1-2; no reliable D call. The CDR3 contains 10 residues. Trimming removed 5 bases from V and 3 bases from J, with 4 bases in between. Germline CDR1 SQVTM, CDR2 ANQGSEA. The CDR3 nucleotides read TGCAGCGTTAGTGACTATGGCTACACCTTC. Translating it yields CSVSDYGYTF.

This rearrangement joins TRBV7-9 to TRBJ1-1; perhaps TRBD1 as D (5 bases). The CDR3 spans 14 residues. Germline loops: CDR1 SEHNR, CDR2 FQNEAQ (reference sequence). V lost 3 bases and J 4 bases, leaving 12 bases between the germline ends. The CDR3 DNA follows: TGTGCCAGCAGCTTGAATCAGGGTTTCACTGAAGCTTTCTTT. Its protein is CASSLNQGFTEAFF. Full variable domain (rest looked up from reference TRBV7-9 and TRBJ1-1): DTGVSQNPRHKITKRGQNVTFRCDPISEHNRLYWYRQTLGQGPEFLTYFQNEAQLEKSRLLSDRFSAERPKGSFSTLEIQRTEQGDSAMYLCASSLNQGFTEAFFGQGTRLTVV.

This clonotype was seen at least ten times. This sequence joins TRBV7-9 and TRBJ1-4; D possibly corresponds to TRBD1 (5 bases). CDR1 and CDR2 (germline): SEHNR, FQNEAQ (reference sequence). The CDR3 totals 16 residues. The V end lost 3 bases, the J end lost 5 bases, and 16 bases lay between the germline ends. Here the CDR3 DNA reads TGTGCCAGCAGCTTGAGGCGTGGGGCCCAGAATGAAAAACTGTTTTTT. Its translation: CASSLRRGAQNEKLFF.

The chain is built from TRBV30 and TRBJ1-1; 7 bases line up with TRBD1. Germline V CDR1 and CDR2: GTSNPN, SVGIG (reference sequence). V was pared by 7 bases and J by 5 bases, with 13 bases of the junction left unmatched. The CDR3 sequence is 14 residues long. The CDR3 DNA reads TGTGCCTTAAGGCGGGGGACAGCCGTAACTGAAGCTTTCTTT. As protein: CALRRGTAVTEAFF.

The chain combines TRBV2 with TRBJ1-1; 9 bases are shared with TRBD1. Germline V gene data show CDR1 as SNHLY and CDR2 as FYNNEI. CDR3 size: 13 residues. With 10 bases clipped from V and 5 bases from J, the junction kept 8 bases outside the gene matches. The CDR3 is CANQQGAATEAFF. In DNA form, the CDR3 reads TGTGCCAACCAACAGGGGGCGGCTACTGAAGCTTTCTTT.

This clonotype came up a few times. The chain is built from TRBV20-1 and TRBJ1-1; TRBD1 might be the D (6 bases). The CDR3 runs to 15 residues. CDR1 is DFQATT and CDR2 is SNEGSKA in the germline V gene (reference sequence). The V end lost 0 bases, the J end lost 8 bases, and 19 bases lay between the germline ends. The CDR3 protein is CSARDRGGSLPEAFF. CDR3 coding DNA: TGCAGTGCTAGAGATCGAGGGGGATCTCTGCCCGAAGCTTTCTTT.